Each of the 2 T cell receptor beta chains below was sequenced from the same sample in a study of graft-versus-host responses after intestinal transplantation. Profiled with immunoSEQ multiplex PCR; TCRdb holds only in-frame clones, not every one. In the table there are over 70,000 clones, 90% of which are singletons. Antigens for these TCRs are unknown. This sample comprised unstimulated CD8+ T cells sorted from spleen or lymph node cells, obtained before transplant. The receptors were gathered from a human donor who was the organ donor for an intestinal transplant.

This clone has more than one count but fewer than ten. V and J are TRBV5-4 and TRBJ2-5; 11 bases align to TRBD2. The germline CDR1 and CDR2 sequences are SGHNT and YYREEE (reference sequence). There are 17 residues in the CDR3. Germline trimming cut 0 bases from V and 3 bases from J; bases unmatched to any gene: 7. The CDR3 sequence is CASSLVLAGGEKETQYF. In DNA form, the CDR3 reads TGTGCCAGCAGCTTGGTGCTAGCGGGGGGAGAGAAAGAGACCCAGTACTTC.

The chain links TRBV13 to TRBJ2-5; D perhaps matches TRBD1 (6 bases). Trimming cost V 8 bases and J 3 bases, with 16 bases left between them. The CDR3 has 14 amino acids. CDR1 is PRHDT and CDR2 is FYEKMQ in the germline V gene (reference sequence). CDR3 protein: CASGGNRAEETQYF. The DNA for the CDR3 is TGTGCCAGCGGCGGTAACAGGGCCGAAGAGACCCAGTACTTC.